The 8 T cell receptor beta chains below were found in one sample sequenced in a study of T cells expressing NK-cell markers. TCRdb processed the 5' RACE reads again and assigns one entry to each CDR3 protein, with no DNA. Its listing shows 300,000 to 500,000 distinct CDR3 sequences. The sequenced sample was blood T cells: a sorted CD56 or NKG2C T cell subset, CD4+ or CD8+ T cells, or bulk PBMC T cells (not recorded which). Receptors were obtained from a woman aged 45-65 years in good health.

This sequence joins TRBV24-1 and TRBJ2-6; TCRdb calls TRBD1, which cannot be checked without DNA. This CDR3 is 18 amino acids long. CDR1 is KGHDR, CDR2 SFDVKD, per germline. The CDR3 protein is CATSDVTRGSSGANVLTF.

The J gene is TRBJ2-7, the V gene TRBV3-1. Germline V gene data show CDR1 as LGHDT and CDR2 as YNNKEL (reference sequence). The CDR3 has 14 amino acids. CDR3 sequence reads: CASSQDIVAYEQYF.

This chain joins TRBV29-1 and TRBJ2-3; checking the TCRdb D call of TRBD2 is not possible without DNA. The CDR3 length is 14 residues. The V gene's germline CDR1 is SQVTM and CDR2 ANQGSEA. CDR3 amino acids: CSVEASGRSDTQYF.

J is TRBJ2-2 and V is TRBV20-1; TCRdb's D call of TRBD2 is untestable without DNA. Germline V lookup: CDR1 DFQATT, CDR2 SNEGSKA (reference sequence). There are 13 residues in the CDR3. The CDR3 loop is CSASGLNTGELFF.

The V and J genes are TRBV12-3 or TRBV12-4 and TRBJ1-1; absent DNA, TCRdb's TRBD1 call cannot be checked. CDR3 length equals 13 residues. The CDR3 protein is CASRTGESTEAFF.

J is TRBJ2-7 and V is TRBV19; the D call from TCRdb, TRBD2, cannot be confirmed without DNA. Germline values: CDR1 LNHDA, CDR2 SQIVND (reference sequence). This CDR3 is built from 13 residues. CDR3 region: CASSLQSGSEQYF.

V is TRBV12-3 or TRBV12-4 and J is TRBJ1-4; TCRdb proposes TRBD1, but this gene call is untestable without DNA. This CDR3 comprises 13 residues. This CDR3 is CASSEDRGEKLFF.

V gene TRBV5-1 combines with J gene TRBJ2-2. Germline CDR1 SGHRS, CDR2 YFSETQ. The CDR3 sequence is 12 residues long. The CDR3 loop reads CASSLSKGELFF. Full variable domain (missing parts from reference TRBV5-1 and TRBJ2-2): KAGVTQTPRYLIKTRGQQVTLSCSPISGHRSVSWYQQTPGQGLQFLFEYFSETQRNKGNFPGRFSGRQFSNSRSEMNVSTLELGDSALYLCASSLSKGELFFGEGSRLTVL.